This T cell receptor beta chain is from a study of long-term antiretroviral therapy in people with HIV. Per the germline V gene, CDR1 is SGHTA and CDR2 is FQGNSA. CDR3 size: 14 residues. Trimming stripped 3 bases from V and 7 bases from J, with 13 bases between. Runs used v3.0 of the immunoSEQ assay and were done at survey level. This table comes from immunoSEQ multiplex PCR, and its TCRdb copy is limited to in-frame clones, with some not included. The sample has tens of thousands of clones, about nine tenths seen once. This clone was observed once. Source: unsorted PBMCs, taken 0.2 years before starting antiretroviral therapy. The rearrangement joins TRBV7-2 to TRBJ1-5; D unresolved. The clonotype was recovered from a man younger than 30 with HIV. The DNA of the CDR3 is TGTGCCAGCAGCTTTGGGTTCGGGGTACAGCCCCAGCATTTT. Its translation: CASSFGFGVQPQHF.